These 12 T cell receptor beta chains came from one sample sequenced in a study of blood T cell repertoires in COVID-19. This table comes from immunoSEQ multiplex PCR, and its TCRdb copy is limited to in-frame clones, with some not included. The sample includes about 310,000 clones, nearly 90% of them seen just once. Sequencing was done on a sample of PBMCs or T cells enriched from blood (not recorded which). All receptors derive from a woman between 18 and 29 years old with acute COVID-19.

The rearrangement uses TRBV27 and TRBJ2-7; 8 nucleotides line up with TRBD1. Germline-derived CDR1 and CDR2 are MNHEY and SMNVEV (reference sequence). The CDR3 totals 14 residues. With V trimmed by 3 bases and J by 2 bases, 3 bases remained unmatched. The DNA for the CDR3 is TGTGCCAGCAGTTTCCGGGACAGGACCTACGAGCAGTACTTC. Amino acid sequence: CASSFRDRTYEQYF.

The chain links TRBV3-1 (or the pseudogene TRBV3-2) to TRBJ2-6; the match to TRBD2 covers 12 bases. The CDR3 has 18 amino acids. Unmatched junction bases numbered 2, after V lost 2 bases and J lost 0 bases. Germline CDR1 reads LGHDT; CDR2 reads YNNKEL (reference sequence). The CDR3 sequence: CASSQLAGGVSGANVLTF. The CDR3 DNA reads TGTGCCAGCAGCCAACTAGCGGGGGGGGTCTCTGGGGCCAACGTCCTGACTTTC.

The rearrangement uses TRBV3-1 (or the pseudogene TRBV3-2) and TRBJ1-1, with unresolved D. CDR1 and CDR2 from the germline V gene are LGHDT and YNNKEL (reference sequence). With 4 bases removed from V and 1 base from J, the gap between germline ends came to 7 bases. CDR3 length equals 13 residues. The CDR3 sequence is CASSLTENTEAFF. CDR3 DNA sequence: TGTGCCAGCAGCCTCACAGAGAACACTGAAGCTTTCTTT.

CDR3 in DNA: TGTGCCAGCAGCTTTACAGGGGAAAGCTATGGCTACACCTTC. Residues: CASSFTGESYGYTF. This chain connects TRBV7-9 to TRBJ1-2, with 7 bases identical to TRBD1. The length of the CDR3 is 14 residues. V lost 3 bases to trimming and J lost 4 bases; unmatched junction nucleotides: 5. The germline V gene encodes CDR1 SEHNR and CDR2 FQNEAQ (reference sequence).

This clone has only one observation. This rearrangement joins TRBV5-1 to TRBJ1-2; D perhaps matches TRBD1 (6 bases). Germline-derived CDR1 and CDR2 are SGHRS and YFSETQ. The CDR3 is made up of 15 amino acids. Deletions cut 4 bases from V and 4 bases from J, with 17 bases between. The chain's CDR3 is CASSPDGQGSYGYTF. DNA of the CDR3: TGCGCCAGCAGCCCAGACGGGCAGGGGAGCTATGGCTACACCTTC.

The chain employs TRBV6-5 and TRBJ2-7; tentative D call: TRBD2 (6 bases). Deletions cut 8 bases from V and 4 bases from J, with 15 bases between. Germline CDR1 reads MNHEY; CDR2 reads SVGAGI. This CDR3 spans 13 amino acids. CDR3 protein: CASGRGPGYEQYF. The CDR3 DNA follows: TGTGCCAGCGGGCGGGGTCCGGGATACGAGCAGTACTTC.

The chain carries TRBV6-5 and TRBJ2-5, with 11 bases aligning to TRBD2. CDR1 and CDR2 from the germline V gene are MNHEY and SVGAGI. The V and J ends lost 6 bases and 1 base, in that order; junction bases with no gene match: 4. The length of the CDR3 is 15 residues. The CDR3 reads CASRSGTSGQETQYF. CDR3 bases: TGTGCCAGCAGGTCCGGGACTAGCGGCCAAGAGACCCAGTACTTC.

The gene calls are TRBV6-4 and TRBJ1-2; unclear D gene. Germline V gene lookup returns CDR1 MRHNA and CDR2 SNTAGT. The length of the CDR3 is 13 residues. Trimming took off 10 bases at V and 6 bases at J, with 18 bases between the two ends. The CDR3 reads CAIARRGTHGYTF. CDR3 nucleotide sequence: TGTGCCATAGCCCGCAGAGGAACTCATGGCTACACCTTC.

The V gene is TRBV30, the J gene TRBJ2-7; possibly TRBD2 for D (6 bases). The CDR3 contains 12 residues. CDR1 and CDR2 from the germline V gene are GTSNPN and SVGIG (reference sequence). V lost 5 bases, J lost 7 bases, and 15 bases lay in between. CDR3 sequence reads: CAWGGIRGEQYF. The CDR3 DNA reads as TGTGCCTGGGGAGGGATCCGAGGTGAGCAGTACTTC.

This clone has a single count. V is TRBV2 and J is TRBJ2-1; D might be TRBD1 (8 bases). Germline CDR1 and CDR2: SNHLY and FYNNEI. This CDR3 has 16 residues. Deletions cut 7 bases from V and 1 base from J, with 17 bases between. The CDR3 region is CASTPGRDRSYNEQFF. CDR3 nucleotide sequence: TGTGCCAGCACTCCGGGGAGGGACAGGTCCTACAATGAGCAGTTCTTC. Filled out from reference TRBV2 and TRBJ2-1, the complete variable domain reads EPEVTQTPSHQVTQMGQEVILRCVPISNHLYFYWYRQILGQKVEFLVSFYNNEISEKSEIFDDQFSVERPDGSNFTLKIRSTKLEDSAMYFCASTPGRDRSYNEQFFGPGTRLTVL.

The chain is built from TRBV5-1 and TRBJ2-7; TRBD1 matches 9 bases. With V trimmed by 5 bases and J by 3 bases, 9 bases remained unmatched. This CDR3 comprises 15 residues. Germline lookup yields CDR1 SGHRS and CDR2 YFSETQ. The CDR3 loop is CASSWLPGQGYEQYF. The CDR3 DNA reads TGCGCCAGCAGTTGGCTACCGGGACAGGGCTACGAGCAGTACTTC. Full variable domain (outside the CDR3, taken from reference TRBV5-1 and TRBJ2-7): KAGVTQTPRYLIKTRGQQVTLSCSPISGHRSVSWYQQTPGQGLQFLFEYFSETQRNKGNFPGRFSGRQFSNSRSEMNVSTLELGDSALYLCASSWLPGQGYEQYFGPGTRLTVT.

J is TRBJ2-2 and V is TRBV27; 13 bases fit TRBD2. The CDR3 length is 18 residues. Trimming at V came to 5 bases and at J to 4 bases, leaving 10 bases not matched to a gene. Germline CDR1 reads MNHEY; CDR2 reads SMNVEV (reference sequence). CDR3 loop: CASSQGLAGSHRTGELFF. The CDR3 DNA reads TGTGCCAGCAGTCAGGGACTAGCGGGAAGTCATCGCACCGGGGAGCTGTTTTTT.